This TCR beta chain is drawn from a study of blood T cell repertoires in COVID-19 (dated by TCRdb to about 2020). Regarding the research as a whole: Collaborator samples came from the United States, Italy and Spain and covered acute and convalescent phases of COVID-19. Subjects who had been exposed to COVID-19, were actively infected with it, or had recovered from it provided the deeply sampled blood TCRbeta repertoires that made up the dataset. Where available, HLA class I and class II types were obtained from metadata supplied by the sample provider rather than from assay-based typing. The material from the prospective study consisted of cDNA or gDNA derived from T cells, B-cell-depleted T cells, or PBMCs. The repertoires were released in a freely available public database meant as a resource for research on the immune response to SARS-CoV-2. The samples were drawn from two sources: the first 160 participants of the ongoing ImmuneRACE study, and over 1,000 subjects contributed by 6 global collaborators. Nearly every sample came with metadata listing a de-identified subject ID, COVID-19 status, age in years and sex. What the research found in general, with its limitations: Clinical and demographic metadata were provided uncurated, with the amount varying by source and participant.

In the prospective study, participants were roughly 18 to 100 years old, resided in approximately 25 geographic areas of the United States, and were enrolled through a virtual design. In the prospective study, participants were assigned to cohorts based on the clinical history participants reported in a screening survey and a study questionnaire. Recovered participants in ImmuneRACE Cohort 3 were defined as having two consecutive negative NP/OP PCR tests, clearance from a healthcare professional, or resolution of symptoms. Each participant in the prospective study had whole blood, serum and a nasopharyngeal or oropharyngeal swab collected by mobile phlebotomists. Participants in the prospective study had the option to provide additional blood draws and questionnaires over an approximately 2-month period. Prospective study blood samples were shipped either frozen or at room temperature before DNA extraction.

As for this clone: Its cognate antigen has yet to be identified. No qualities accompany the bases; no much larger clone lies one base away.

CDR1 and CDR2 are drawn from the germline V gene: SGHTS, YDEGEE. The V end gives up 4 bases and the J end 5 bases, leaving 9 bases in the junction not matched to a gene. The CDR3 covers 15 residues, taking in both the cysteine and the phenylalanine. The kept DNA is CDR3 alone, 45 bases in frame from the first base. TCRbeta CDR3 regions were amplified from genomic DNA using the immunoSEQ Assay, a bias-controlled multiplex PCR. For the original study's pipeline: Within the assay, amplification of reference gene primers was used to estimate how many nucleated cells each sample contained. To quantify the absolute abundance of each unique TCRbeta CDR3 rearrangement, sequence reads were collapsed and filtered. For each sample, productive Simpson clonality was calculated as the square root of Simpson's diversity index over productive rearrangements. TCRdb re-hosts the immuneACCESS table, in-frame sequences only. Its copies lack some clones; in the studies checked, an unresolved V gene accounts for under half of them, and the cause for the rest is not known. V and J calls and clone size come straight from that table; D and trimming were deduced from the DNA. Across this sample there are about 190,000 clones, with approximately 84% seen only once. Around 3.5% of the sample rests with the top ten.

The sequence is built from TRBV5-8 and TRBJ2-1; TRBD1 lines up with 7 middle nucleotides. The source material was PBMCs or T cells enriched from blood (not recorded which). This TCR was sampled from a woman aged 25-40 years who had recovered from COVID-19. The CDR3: CASSPDRSRDNEQFF. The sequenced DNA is TGTGCCAGCAGCCCGGACAGGAGCAGAGACAATGAGCAGTTCTTC.